A selection of T cell receptor beta chains follows, all from one sample in a study of blood T cell repertoires in COVID-19. The data were produced by immunoSEQ multiplex PCR, yet TCRdb's version contains in-frame clones alone and is incomplete. The data show roughly 500,000 clones, 89% seen once. The material sequenced was peripheral blood. The origin of the receptors is a man younger than 35 with COVID-19, enrolled during active disease. The CDR3 runs from the conserved cysteine through the conserved F or W.

v_call: TRBV5-4
j_call: TRBJ2-2
cdr3_aa: CASSLGLAGGGTGELFF

v_call: TRBV18
j_call: TRBJ2-3
cdr3_aa: CASSPGGSSTDTQYF

v_call: TRBV5-4
j_call: TRBJ2-1
cdr3_aa: CASSRAERGGNEQFF

v_call: TRBV13
j_call: TRBJ1-6
cdr3_aa: CASSGSNSPLHF

v_call: TRBV20-1
j_call: TRBJ2-7
cdr3_aa: CSASRRSYEQYF

v_call: TRBV2
j_call: TRBJ2-5
cdr3_aa: CASSRDRVETQYF

v_call: TRBV13
j_call: TRBJ2-3
cdr3_aa: CASSFRLAGALGDTQYF

v_call: TRBV5-1
j_call: TRBJ2-6
cdr3_aa: CASSLASRANVLTF

v_call: TRBV6-5
j_call: TRBJ1-2
cdr3_aa: CASSPGIGRGYGYTF

v_call: TRBV2
j_call: TRBJ1-1
cdr3_aa: CASSEQGNTEAFF

v_call: TRBV4-1
j_call: TRBJ2-7
cdr3_aa: CASSQDMGGITYEQYF

v_call: TRBV11-3
j_call: TRBJ1-1
cdr3_aa: CASSLAGGNTEAFF

v_call: TRBV7-9
j_call: TRBJ2-1
cdr3_aa: CASSLAGLAPNEQFF

v_call: TRBV30
j_call: TRBJ1-1
cdr3_aa: CAWSDRGPAEAFF

v_call: TRBV9
j_call: TRBJ2-7
cdr3_aa: CASSADSGTVYEQYF

v_call: TRBV15
j_call: TRBJ1-5
cdr3_aa: CATSVGTGDFQPQHF

v_call: TRBV18
j_call: TRBJ2-7
cdr3_aa: CASSPGRDAYEQYF

v_call: TRBV3-1/TRBV3-2
j_call: TRBJ1-2
cdr3_aa: CASSPYAGRGGYTF

v_call: TRBV5-4
j_call: TRBJ2-4
cdr3_aa: CASSSMGGEQGRNIQYF

v_call: TRBV18
j_call: TRBJ1-1
cdr3_aa: CASSGDRTVGTEAFF

v_call: TRBV29-1
j_call: TRBJ2-7
cdr3_aa: CSVEVQGEQYF

v_call: TRBV7-9
j_call: TRBJ2-7
cdr3_aa: CASSPEGAYEQYF

v_call: TRBV2
j_call: TRBJ1-3
cdr3_aa: CASSVGEGGLPGNTIYF

v_call: TRBV4-1
j_call: TRBJ2-7
cdr3_aa: CASSQGGSLYGEQYF

v_call: TRBV5-1
j_call: TRBJ2-2
cdr3_aa: CASSLPGTSGTTGELFF

v_call: TRBV19
j_call: TRBJ2-7
cdr3_aa: CASSIGGPTDEQYF

v_call: TRBV12-3/TRBV12-4
j_call: TRBJ1-2
cdr3_aa: CASRWTGDYGYTF

v_call: TRBV10-3
j_call: TRBJ2-1
cdr3_aa: CAINRQEGAEQFF

v_call: TRBV27
j_call: TRBJ1-1
cdr3_aa: CASAAGNTEAFF

v_call: TRBV2
j_call: TRBJ1-4
cdr3_aa: CASSQPGEKLFF

v_call: TRBV5-6
j_call: TRBJ2-5
cdr3_aa: CASSLLRGSQETQYF

v_call: TRBV5-1
j_call: TRBJ2-1
cdr3_aa: CASSLEYRDNEQFF

v_call: TRBV6-5
j_call: TRBJ2-1
cdr3_aa: CASFGGAFTNEQFF

v_call: TRBV2
j_call: TRBJ1-2
cdr3_aa: CASSVSVGYTF

v_call: TRBV18
j_call: TRBJ1-2
cdr3_aa: CASSAGQGNGYTF

v_call: TRBV19
j_call: TRBJ1-5
cdr3_aa: CASSAGTGGGFSNQPQHF

v_call: TRBV7-9
j_call: TRBJ2-5
cdr3_aa: CASSLVDLRTQYF

v_call: TRBV6-5
j_call: TRBJ2-7
cdr3_aa: CASSRGEQYF

v_call: TRBV12-3/TRBV12-4
j_call: TRBJ1-3
cdr3_aa: CASRTGDGNTIYF

v_call: TRBV14
j_call: TRBJ1-4
cdr3_aa: CASSQSPRTVRPGTEKLFF

v_call: TRBV2
j_call: TRBJ2-3
cdr3_aa: CASRASSGGGASTDTQYF

v_call: TRBV13
j_call: TRBJ2-1
cdr3_aa: CASSRDYNEQFF